This TCR beta chain was identified during a study of cytomegalovirus exposure and HLA in healthy donors. 13 Jbeta primers and 60 Vbeta primers were used for the PCR. Generated by immunoSEQ multiplex PCR, the TCRdb table keeps only in-frame clones and is missing some. The sample contains fewer than 100,000 clones, about 76% of which appear only once. This clone was seen only a few times. V lost 0 bases to trimming and J lost 4 bases, with 6 bases between them. The germline gives CDR1 MDHEN, CDR2 SYDVKM. This CDR3 is 13 amino acids long. This chain uses TRBV28 with TRBJ2-5, with D perhaps matching TRBD2 (6 bases). The clonotype was recovered from a man aged 40-49 years in good health and CMV-seropositive. The sample taken for sequencing was PBMCs. The CDR3 coding sequence is TGTGCCAGCAGTTTATGGGAGGGAGAGACCCAGTACTTC. Amino acids: CASSLWEGETQYF. The variable domain in full, with the rest retrieved from reference TRBV28 and TRBJ2-5, is DVKVTQSSRYLVKRTGEKVFLECVQDMDHENMFWYRQDPGLGLRLIYFSYDVKMKEKGDIPEGYSVSREKKERFSLILESASTNQTSMYLCASSLWEGETQYFGPGTRLLVL.